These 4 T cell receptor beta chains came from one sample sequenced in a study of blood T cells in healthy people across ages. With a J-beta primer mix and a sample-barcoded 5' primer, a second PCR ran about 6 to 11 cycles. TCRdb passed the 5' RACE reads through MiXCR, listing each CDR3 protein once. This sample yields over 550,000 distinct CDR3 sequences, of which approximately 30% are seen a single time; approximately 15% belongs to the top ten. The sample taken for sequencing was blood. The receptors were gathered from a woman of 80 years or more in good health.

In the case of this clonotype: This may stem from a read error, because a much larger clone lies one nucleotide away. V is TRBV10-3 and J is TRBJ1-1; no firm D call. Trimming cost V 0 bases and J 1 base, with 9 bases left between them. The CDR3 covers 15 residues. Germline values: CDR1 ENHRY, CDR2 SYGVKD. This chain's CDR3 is CAISESASENTEAFF. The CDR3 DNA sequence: TGTGCCATCAGTGAGTCTGCATCGGAGAACACTGAAGCTTTCTTT.

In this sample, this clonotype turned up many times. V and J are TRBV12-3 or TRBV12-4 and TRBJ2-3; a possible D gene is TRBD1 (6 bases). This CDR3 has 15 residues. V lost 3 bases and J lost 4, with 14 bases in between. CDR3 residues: CASSFPTGNSDTQYF. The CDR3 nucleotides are TGTGCCAGCAGTTTCCCGACAGGAAACTCAGATACGCAGTATTTT.

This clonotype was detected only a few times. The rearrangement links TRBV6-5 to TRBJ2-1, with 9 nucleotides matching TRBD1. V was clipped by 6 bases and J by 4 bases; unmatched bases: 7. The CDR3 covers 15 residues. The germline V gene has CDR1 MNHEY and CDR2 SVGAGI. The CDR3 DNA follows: TGTGCCAGCAGGAAAGGGACAGGGATTTACAATGAGCAGTTCTTC. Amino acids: CASRKGTGIYNEQFF.

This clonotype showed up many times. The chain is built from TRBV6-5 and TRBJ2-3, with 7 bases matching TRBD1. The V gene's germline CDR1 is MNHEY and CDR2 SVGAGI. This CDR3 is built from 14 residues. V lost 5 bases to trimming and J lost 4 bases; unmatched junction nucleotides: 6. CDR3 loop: CASSLGTVADTQYF. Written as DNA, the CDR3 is TGTGCCAGCAGTCTCGGGACAGTTGCAGATACGCAGTATTTT.